A single T cell receptor beta chain is shown here with its context. No antigen is known for it. This entry is derived from a study of OX40 agonist ivuxolimab in advanced cancers. The study, taken as a whole, reports: Relative to CD4+ cells, CD8+ T cells on average had more expanded clones. Undetermined was the antigen specificity of the expanded peripheral T cells.

Germline V gene lookup returns CDR1 MNHEY and CDR2 SVGAGI. The length of the CDR3 is 14 residues. Trimming cost V 11 bases and J 3 bases, with 19 bases left between them. Sequencing used immunoSEQ multiplex PCR; TCRdb keeps in-frame clones, though not all of them. The repertoire holds over 55,000 clones, around 94% seen once, with 15% to 17% in the top ten. The chain carries TRBV6-5 and TRBJ1-1; D uncertain. This clonotype was obtained from an adult with an advanced solid tumor such as melanoma, head and neck, liver or kidney cancer. The starting material was CD4+ or CD8+ T cells sorted from blood, obtained in a trial of the OX40 agonist ivuxolimab. This CDR3 reads CAATELGSDTEAFF. The CDR3, as DNA: TGTGCCGCCACGGAATTAGGCTCTGACACTGAAGCTTTCTTT.